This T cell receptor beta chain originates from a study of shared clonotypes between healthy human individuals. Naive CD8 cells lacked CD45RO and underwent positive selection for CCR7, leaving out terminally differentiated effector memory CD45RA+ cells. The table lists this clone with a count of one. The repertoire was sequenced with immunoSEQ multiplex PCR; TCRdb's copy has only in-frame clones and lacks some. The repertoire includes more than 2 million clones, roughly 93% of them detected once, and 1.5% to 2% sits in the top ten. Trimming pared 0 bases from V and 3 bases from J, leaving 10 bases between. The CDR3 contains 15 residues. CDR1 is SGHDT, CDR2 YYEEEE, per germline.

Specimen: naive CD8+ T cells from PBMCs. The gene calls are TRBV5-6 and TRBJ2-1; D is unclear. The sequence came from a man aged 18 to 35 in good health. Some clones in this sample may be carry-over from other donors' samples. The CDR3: CASSLGLSIYNEQFF. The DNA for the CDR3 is TGTGCCAGCAGCTTGGGTCTCTCGATCTACAATGAGCAGTTCTTC.